The 21 T cell receptor beta chains below all came from one sample that was sequenced in a study of blood T cell repertoires in COVID-19. Data came from immunoSEQ multiplex PCR; TCRdb stores just in-frame clones and leaves some out. The repertoire holds about 130,000 clones, with 70% to 80% as singletons. Material for sequencing was peripheral blood. The receptors originated from a woman between 65 and 79 years old with COVID-19, enrolled during active disease.

The rearrangement joins TRBV28 to TRBJ2-5; TRBD1 matches 7 bases. Germline V gene data show CDR1 as MDHEN and CDR2 as SYDVKM. After removal of 2 bases from V and 1 base from J, the junction contained 4 bases not matched to a gene. The CDR3 runs 15 residues. CDR3 sequence reads: CASSLPGQIQETQYF. The CDR3 coding sequence is TGTGCCAGCAGTTTACCGGGACAGATCCAAGAGACCCAGTACTTC.

The chain recombines TRBV10-2 with TRBJ2-7; 11 nucleotides agree with TRBD1. Germline V gene sequence: CDR1 WSHSY, CDR2 SAAADI. The CDR3 covers 18 residues. J was trimmed by 0 bases and V by 3 bases; bases with no gene match: 10. The CDR3 loop reads CASSESRTGTGGSYEQYF. CDR3 coding DNA: TGCGCCAGCAGTGAAAGCCGCACCGGGACAGGGGGCTCCTACGAGCAGTACTTC.

V usage is TRBV20-1 and J usage is TRBJ2-7; no definite D call. The CDR3 has 14 amino acids. The germline V gene encodes CDR1 DFQATT and CDR2 SNEGSKA (reference sequence). Trimming shortened V by 3 bases and J by 6 bases, and 18 bases separated the two germline ends. The CDR3 protein is CSASGESFTGEQYF. The CDR3 DNA sequence: TGCAGTGCTAGTGGAGAGTCCTTCACCGGCGAGCAGTACTTC.

The rearrangement joins TRBV27 to TRBJ2-1, with TRBD1 as a possible D gene (5 bases). Trimming removed 3 bases at V and 9 bases at J, with 12 bases between. This CDR3 has 13 residues. Germline CDR1 reads MNHEY; CDR2 reads SMNVEV (reference sequence). The chain's CDR3 is CASSFGALGEQFF. The CDR3 DNA sequence: TGTGCCAGCAGTTTTGGGGCGCTAGGTGAGCAGTTCTTC.

V gene TRBV4-3 combines with J gene TRBJ1-6, with 7 bases identical to TRBD1. With 5 bases clipped from V and 6 bases from J, the junction kept 10 bases outside the gene matches. Germline lookup yields CDR1 LGHNA and CDR2 YSLEER. The CDR3 is 16 residues long. The chain's CDR3 is CASSYLDRLGNSPLHF. The CDR3 DNA is TGCGCCAGCAGCTACTTGGACAGGTTGGGTAATTCACCCCTCCACTTT.

About this clone itself: The sample carries other DNA sequences with the same CDR3. V usage is TRBV19 and J usage is TRBJ1-2, with 8 nucleotides matching TRBD1. Per the germline V gene, CDR1 is LNHDA and CDR2 is SQIVND (reference sequence). The CDR3 sequence is 15 residues long. With V trimmed by 5 bases and J by 4 bases, 9 bases remained unmatched. This chain's CDR3 is CASSSDRGDPYGYTF. CDR3 DNA sequence: TGTGCCAGTAGTTCTGACAGGGGCGATCCCTATGGCTACACCTTC.

This clone was observed once. The J gene is TRBJ1-2, the V gene TRBV6-1, with 10 bases identical to TRBD1. This CDR3 is 17 amino acids long. J gave up 6 bases and V 3 bases, and 13 bases lay outside the gene matches. Germline V gene lookup returns CDR1 MNHNS and CDR2 SASEGT. Here the CDR3 DNA reads TGTGCCAGCAGTGATTCTCGGGACAGGGGAAGGGGAGATGGCTACACCTTC. This sequence encodes CASSDSRDRGRGDGYTF.

The chain combines TRBV11-2 with TRBJ2-2, with 7 bases aligning to TRBD1. V shed 3 bases and J 1 base; nucleotides not matched to a gene: 2. Germline CDR1 and CDR2: SGHAT and FQNNGV. This CDR3 has 15 amino acids. The CDR3 DNA follows: TGTGCCAGCAGCTTCAGGACAGGGAACACCGGGGAGCTGTTTTTT. This codes for CASSFRTGNTGELFF.

The chain combines TRBV10-3 with TRBJ1-5, with D possibly matching TRBD1 (5 bases). The CDR3 is 15 amino acids. From germline, CDR1 is ENHRY and CDR2 SYGVKD. V lost 2 bases, J lost 4 bases, and 12 bases lay in between. Here the CDR3 DNA reads TGTGCCATCAGTGAGAGCGGGGGGGGTAATCAGCCCCAGCATTTT. The encoded protein is CAISESGGGNQPQHF.

V is TRBV2 and J is TRBJ2-7; TRBD1 might be the D (6 bases). The germline V and J ends were trimmed by 4 bases and 5 bases, with 15 bases remaining between them. Germline CDR1 is SNHLY and CDR2 is FYNNEI. This CDR3 comprises 14 residues. This CDR3 reads CASSVPSGTNEQYF. The DNA for the CDR3 is TGTGCCAGCAGTGTCCCGAGTGGGACAAACGAGCAGTACTTC. Full variable domain (remainder filled in from reference TRBV2 and TRBJ2-7): EPEVTQTPSHQVTQMGQEVILRCVPISNHLYFYWYRQILGQKVEFLVSFYNNEISEKSEIFDDQFSVERPDGSNFTLKIRSTKLEDSAMYFCASSVPSGTNEQYFGPGTRLTVT.

The V call is TRBV5-1, the J call TRBJ2-7; D might be TRBD1 (6 bases). Germline V gene lookup returns CDR1 SGHRS and CDR2 YFSETQ. The CDR3 extends over 14 amino acids. Trimming removed 5 bases from V and 3 bases from J, with 15 bases in between. The CDR3 DNA reads TGCGCCAGCAGAGCCGGGACACAAAACTACGAGCAGTACTTC. As protein: CASRAGTQNYEQYF.

The chain couples TRBV5-1 to TRBJ2-5; 8 bases fit TRBD1. The CDR3 spans 15 residues. The V segment lost 0 bases and the J segment 5 bases; nucleotides outside the gene matches: 6. Per germline, CDR1 SGHRS and CDR2 YFSETQ. The CDR3 coding sequence is TGCGCCAGCAGCTTGGCGGACAGGGCTGGGGAGACCCAGTACTTC. This sequence encodes CASSLADRAGETQYF.

Of note for this clone: At one of its ends the junction is not consistent with the germline gene, which may arise from a read error. The chain uses TRBV30 and TRBJ1-1; 8 bases line up with TRBD1. The germline CDR1 and CDR2 sequences are GTSNPN and SVGIG (reference sequence). This CDR3 spans 16 amino acids. The CDR3 protein is CAWRFLRDRSDTEAFF. The CDR3 DNA follows: TGTGCCTGGAGATTCCTGAGGGACAGGTCGGACACTGAGGCTTTCTTT.

The chain is built from TRBV29-1 and TRBJ1-2; perhaps TRBD1 as D (5 bases). The ends were cut back, 4 bases at V and 8 bases at J, with 20 bases in the middle. This CDR3 contains 14 residues. Per germline, CDR1 SQVTM and CDR2 ANQGSEA. CDR3 nucleotides: TGCAGCGTTGTTCCAAGGGACTCACATCGAGGCTACACCTTC. It yields the protein CSVVPRDSHRGYTF.

The V gene is TRBV18, the J gene TRBJ1-1; possibly TRBD1 for D (5 bases). CDR1 and CDR2 from the germline V gene are KGHSH and LQKENI. Trimming took off 4 bases at V and 0 bases at J, with 12 bases between the two ends. This CDR3 region has 15 residues. The CDR3 coding sequence is TGTGCCAGCTCACTCCCGGGGGGAGTGAACACTGAAGCTTTCTTT. This gives the protein CASSLPGGVNTEAFF.

This clone has a single count. This chain joins TRBV7-3 and TRBJ2-2; possibly TRBD1 for D (5 bases). Per germline, CDR1 SGHTA and CDR2 FQGTGA. This CDR3 region has 17 residues. The V and J ends lost 1 base and 2 bases respectively, with 14 bases between them. CDR3 DNA: TGTGCCAGCAGCTTAAGACAGAAGATAAGCAACACCGGGGAGCTGTTTTTT. Its protein is CASSLRQKISNTGELFF.

This chain connects TRBV4-1 to TRBJ2-3, with TRBD2 identical over 8 bases. From germline, CDR1 is MGHRA and CDR2 YSYEKL. With 4 bases clipped from V and 2 bases from J, the junction kept 2 bases outside the gene matches. The CDR3 totals 14 residues. This chain's CDR3 is CASSLAGNTDTQYF. The CDR3 bases are TGCGCCAGCAGCCTAGCGGGAAACACAGATACGCAGTATTTT.

The chain carries TRBV7-2 and TRBJ2-1; 7 positions agree with TRBD1. The junction had 7 bases not matched to a gene; V was cut back by 5 bases and J by 3 bases. There are 15 residues in the CDR3. Per the germline V gene, CDR1 is SGHTA and CDR2 is FQGNSA. The DNA for the CDR3 is TGTGCCAGCAGCCCCGGGACAGCACACTACAATGAGCAGTTCTTC. As protein: CASSPGTAHYNEQFF.

The chain combines TRBV3-1 (or the pseudogene TRBV3-2) with TRBJ1-3; D remains unclear. Looked up from germline, CDR1 is LGHDT and CDR2 is YNNKEL (reference sequence). The CDR3 contains 17 residues. V lost 1 base to trimming and J lost 0 bases, with 13 bases between them. For the CDR3, the DNA is TGTGCCAGCAGCCAAGGAGAATATAGCCTCTCTGGAAACACCATATATTTT. Protein sequence: CASSQGEYSLSGNTIYF.

The chain combines TRBV11-2 with TRBJ1-5, with D tentatively TRBD1 (6 bases). The CDR3 sequence is 12 residues long. Per germline, CDR1 SGHAT and CDR2 FQNNGV. Trimming removed 3 bases from V and 9 bases from J, with 9 bases in between. The CDR3: CASSLGGGPQHF. The DNA for the CDR3 is TGTGCCAGCAGCTTGGGAGGGGGGCCCCAGCATTTT.

The CDR3 protein is CASSEGGTRYNEQFF. The CDR3 DNA sequence: TGTGCCAGCTCAGAAGGGGGCACTCGTTACAATGAGCAGTTCTTC. The chain employs TRBV18 and TRBJ2-1; 7 nucleotides align to TRBD1. Germline-derived CDR1 and CDR2 are KGHSH and LQKENI. Trimming cost V 5 bases and J 4 bases; bases outside gene matches: 8. There are 15 residues in the CDR3.